This is a list of T cell receptor beta chains from one sample in a study of shared clonotypes between healthy human individuals. Assay: immunoSEQ multiplex PCR; the TCRdb copy retains only in-frame clones and omits some. This sample has about 800,000 clones, with 90% to 97% found just once. Sequencing was carried out using naive CD8+ T cells sorted from blood. Receptor source: a man between 25 and 39 years old in good health. Both conserved end residues are part of each CDR3. The D gene is left open where the match is weak. Size is omitted from some rows. Given values are once, few, many or a class for expanded clones.

d_gene	v_gene	j_gene	abundance	CDR3aa	CDR3nt
TRBD1	TRBV23-1	TRBJ1-1	-	CASSQSRDRGRVNTEAFF	TGCGCCAGCAGCCAATCCAGGGACAGGGGGCGAGTGAACACTGAAGCTTTCTTT
TRBD1	TRBV10-3	TRBJ1-5	once	CARPGQDNSGDQPQHF	TGTGCCAGACCGGGACAGGATAACTCCGGGGATCAGCCCCAGCATTTT
-	TRBV30	TRBJ1-1	-	CAWSKGVSTEAFF	TGTGCCTGGAGTAAGGGAGTGAGCACTGAAGCTTTCTTT
-	TRBV28	TRBJ1-1	-	CASGAGSGLYTEAFF	TGTGCCAGCGGGGCGGGTTCGGGGTTGTACACTGAAGCTTTCTTT
TRBD1	TRBV25-1	TRBJ1-1	-	CASSETLAGGNTEAFF	TGTGCCAGCAGTGAAACGTTGGCAGGGGGAAACACTGAAGCTTTCTTT
-	TRBV27	TRBJ2-7	-	CASSLRLAKTYEQYF	TGTGCCAGCAGTTTGAGGCTAGCGAAAACCTACGAGCAGTACTTC
TRBD1	TRBV7-6	TRBJ2-5	-	CASSYLQGLGETQYF	TGTGCCAGCAGCTACCTACAGGGGCTTGGAGAGACCCAGTACTTC
-	TRBV9	TRBJ1-2	-	CASSVDRLGGINYGYTF	TGTGCCAGCAGCGTAGACCGCCTGGGGGGTATTAACTATGGCTACACCTTC
TRBD2	TRBV19	TRBJ2-7	-	CASSPYPRTSGYYEQYF	TGTGCCAGTAGTCCCTACCCCAGGACTAGCGGCTACTACGAGCAGTACTTC
-	TRBV7-8	TRBJ1-1	-	CASSLEAGRISLEAFF	TGTGCCAGCAGCTTAGAGGCAGGGAGGATTTCCTTGGAAGCTTTCTTT
-	TRBV11-2	TRBJ2-7	-	CASSPDSYEQYF	TGTGCCAGCAGCCCCGACAGTTACGAGCAGTACTTC
-	TRBV27	TRBJ2-1	-	CASSWAAGEQFF	TGTGCCAGCAGTTGGGCAGCAGGTGAGCAGTTCTTC
-	TRBV9	TRBJ1-2	-	CASSVENGHGYTF	TGTGCCAGCAGCGTAGAAAATGGGCATGGCTACACCTTC
TRBD1	TRBV27	TRBJ2-7	-	CASSFRGQRYEQYF	TGTGCCAGCAGTTTCAGGGGGCAGAGGTACGAGCAGTACTTC
-	TRBV12-5	TRBJ2-1	-	CASGLGASYEQFF	TGTGCTAGTGGTTTGGGGGCTAGCTATGAGCAGTTCTTC
TRBD1	TRBV13	TRBJ2-7	-	CASSRFIEPGGEQYF	TGTGCCAGCAGCCGCTTTATTGAACCAGGGGGTGAGCAGTACTTC
-	TRBV7-8	TRBJ2-7	-	CASSLGLAGDEQYF	TGTGCCAGCAGCTTGGGACTCGCCGGAGACGAGCAGTACTTC
-	TRBV19	TRBJ2-2	-	CASSSLGWGELFF	TGTGCCAGTAGTAGTCTAGGGTGGGGGGAGCTGTTTTTT
-	TRBV7-9	TRBJ1-2	-	CASSPDYGYTF	TGTGCCAGCAGCCCCGACTATGGCTACACCTTC
-	TRBV4-3	TRBJ2-7	-	CASSQDRGNEQYF	TGCGCCAGCAGCCAAGATCGCGGGAACGAGCAGTACTTC
-	TRBV29-1	TRBJ1-2	-	CSVEGLGPGMPDGRGYTF	TGCAGCGTTGAAGGTTTGGGGCCAGGTATGCCCGATGGTCGTGGCTACACCTTC
TRBD2	TRBV27	TRBJ2-1	-	CASSPIAGASYNEQFF	TGTGCCAGCAGTCCTATAGCGGGAGCCTCCTACAATGAGCAGTTCTTC
TRBD1	TRBV28	TRBJ1-5	-	CASRLLQGDRDQPQHF	TGTGCCAGCAGGCTCCTGCAGGGGGATAGGGATCAGCCCCAGCATTTT
-	TRBV27	TRBJ1-2	-	CASSLSGRGYGYTF	TGTGCCAGCAGTTTAAGTGGACGGGGCTATGGCTACACCTTC
TRBD1	TRBV19	TRBJ2-7	-	CASSIGQGPTYEQYF	TGTGCCAGTAGTATAGGACAGGGCCCAACCTACGAGCAGTACTTC
-	TRBV28	TRBJ1-1	-	CASSFIQGRYEAFF	TGTGCCAGCAGTTTTATCCAGGGGCGATATGAAGCTTTCTTT
TRBD2	TRBV28	TRBJ2-2	-	CATSGLAGVLEELFF	TGTGCCACCAGCGGACTAGCGGGAGTTCTGGAGGAGCTGTTTTTT
TRBD1	TRBV28	TRBJ2-7	-	CASNTDRGPYEQYF	TGTGCCAGCAATACCGACAGGGGGCCCTACGAGCAGTACTTC
TRBD1	TRBV10-3	TRBJ2-1	-	CAIEDRGDNNEQFF	TGTGCCATTGAAGACAGGGGCGACAACAATGAGCAGTTCTTC
TRBD2	TRBV19	TRBJ2-1	-	CASSLRLAGYNEQFF	TGTGCCAGTAGTTTAAGACTAGCGGGATACAATGAGCAGTTCTTC
TRBD2	TRBV7-2	TRBJ2-1	-	CASSTLETSVSYNEQFF	TGTGCCAGCAGCACCCTCGAGACTAGCGTCTCCTACAATGAGCAGTTCTTC
-	TRBV5-6	TRBJ1-2	once	CASSLGGTYGYTF	TGTGCCAGCAGCTTGGGCGGAACCTATGGCTACACCTTC
TRBD1	TRBV28	TRBJ2-7	-	CASSLPGQPYEQYF	TGTGCCAGCAGTTTACCGGGACAGCCCTACGAGCAGTACTTC
-	TRBV28	TRBJ1-2	-	CASSLRGRSYGYTF	TGTGCCAGCAGTTTAAGGGGGAGGAGCTATGGCTACACCTTC
TRBD1	TRBV10-3	TRBJ2-7	-	CAISGTGTGTYEQYF	TGTGCCATCAGTGGGACCGGGACAGGGACCTACGAGCAGTACTTC
-	TRBV7-9	TRBJ2-7	-	CASSLAQGLHEQYF	TGTGCCAGCAGCTTAGCGCAGGGTCTCCACGAGCAGTACTTC
-	TRBV7-9	TRBJ2-1	-	CASSSTGAPVF	TGTGCCAGCAGCTCGACCGGGGCCCCCGTCTTC
TRBD1	TRBV6-6	TRBJ2-2	-	CASSWTGANTGELFF	TGTGCCAGCAGTTGGACAGGGGCTAACACCGGGGAGCTGTTTTTT
-	TRBV10-3	TRBJ2-1	-	CAISELRTVDNEQFF	TGTGCCATCAGTGAGTTAAGGACTGTGGACAATGAGCAGTTCTTC
-	TRBV28	TRBJ2-1	-	CASSLYPGSSYNEQFF	TGTGCCAGCAGTTTGTATCCCGGGAGCTCCTACAATGAGCAGTTCTTC
TRBD1	TRBV5-6	TRBJ2-1	-	CASSEGGQGKHEQFF	TGTGCCAGCAGCGAAGGGGGACAGGGGAAGCATGAGCAGTTCTTC
-	TRBV7-2	TRBJ2-7	-	CASSLTTSYEQYF	TGTGCCAGCAGCCTCACGACTTCCTACGAGCAGTACTTC
-	TRBV5-4	TRBJ2-1	few	CASGLNEQFF	TGTGCCAGCGGGCTGAATGAGCAGTTCTTC
-	TRBV5-1	TRBJ1-2	-	CASSLVQGSYGYTF	TGCGCCAGCAGCTTGGTCCAGGGGTCCTATGGCTACACCTTC
-	TRBV6-5	TRBJ1-4	-	CASSYSRGTEKLFF	TGTGCCAGCAGTTACTCGAGAGGGACTGAAAAACTGTTTTTT
-	TRBV6-6	TRBJ2-1	-	CATGTYNEQFF	TGTGCCACGGGGACTTACAATGAGCAGTTCTTC